This TCR beta chain stems from a study of response to subunit inactivated influenza vaccine (dated by TCRdb to 2016 to 2019). Notes on the research overall: To follow how T cells responded to a trivalent subunit inactivated influenza vaccine, the researchers relied on deep quantitative profiling of the T cell receptor repertoire. Results and caveats for the whole study, not just this receptor: The authors suggested that each seasonal influenza vaccination may recruit only a limited number of new T cells.

Libraries were made using RT-PCR. For sequencing, an Illumina HiSeq 2500 was employed. The public reads were run again by TCRdb, first through fastp at Q25 and then through MiXCR, and only productive beta chains were kept. For every CDR3 protein sequence, its rows merge into one entry that carries the most common genes and DNA. Across this sample there are more than 700,000 distinct CDR3 sequences, with 21% seen only once. 10% of the sample comes from the top ten. The germline V gene sets CDR1 to SGHRS and CDR2 to YFSETQ. Trimming accounts for 7 bases at V and 7 bases at J, while the number of junction bases matched to no gene is 8. Measured from the cysteine to the phenylalanine, the CDR3 is 14 residues long. The DNA shown is the 42-base CDR3, in frame from base 1. This clonotype was observed at least ten times. The specificity of this receptor is unknown. Base qualities are missing; no much larger clone stands one base away.

This TCR came from a man aged 45-60 years who received an inactivated influenza vaccine. Donor details come from another sample of the same person, matched by shared clones. This chain is built from TRBV5-1 and TRBJ2-1; 10 bases in the middle match TRBD1. The sequencing here drew on PBMCs from blood, taken 5 days after vaccination. The DNA is as follows: TGCGCCAGCGAGACAGGGGGCTCGGGTAATGAGCAGTTCTTC. Its protein product is CASETGGSGNEQFF.